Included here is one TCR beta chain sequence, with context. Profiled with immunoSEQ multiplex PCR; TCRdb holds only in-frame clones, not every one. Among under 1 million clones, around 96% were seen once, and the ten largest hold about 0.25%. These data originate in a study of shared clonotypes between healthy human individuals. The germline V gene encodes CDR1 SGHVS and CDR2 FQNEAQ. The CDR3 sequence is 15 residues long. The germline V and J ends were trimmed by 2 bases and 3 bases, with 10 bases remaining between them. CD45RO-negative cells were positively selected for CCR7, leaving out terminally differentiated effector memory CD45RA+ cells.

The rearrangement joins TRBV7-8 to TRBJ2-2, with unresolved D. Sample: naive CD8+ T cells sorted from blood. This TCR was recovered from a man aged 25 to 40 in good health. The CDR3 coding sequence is TGTGCCAGCAGCTTAAAGGGTCGGGACACCGGGGAGCTGTTTTTT. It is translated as CASSLKGRDTGELFF.